This TCR beta chain was sequenced during a study of a mutant IDH1 vaccine in newly diagnosed glioma. V dropped 11 bases and J dropped 3; count of bases not matched to a gene: 4. This CDR3 has 13 residues. Germline V lookup: CDR1 WSHSY, CDR2 SAAADI. Study results and caveats: Changes in the top peripheral T cell clonotypes seemingly had no bearing on pseudoprogression.

Time point reported: week 35, safety follow-up. Vaccination comprised doses that each held 300 ug of mutant IDH1 20-mer peptide, plus topical imiquimod. Only in-frame clones appear in the TCRdb table, and some are missing; sequencing was by immunoSEQ multiplex PCR. The sample has 35,000 to 50,000 clones; about 92% are singletons. In this sample, this clone turned up once. Antigen specificity is unknown. The chain has TRBV10-2 and TRBJ2-2; TRBD1 matches at 9 bases. Specimen: PBMCs, collected from a glioma patient whose treatment included an IDH1 peptide vaccine. The source is a middle-aged man with glioma. This chain's CDR3 is CADRQGDTGELFF. For the CDR3, the DNA is TGCGCCGACCGACAGGGGGACACCGGGGAGCTGTTTTTT.